This TCR beta chain was sequenced during a study of cytomegalovirus exposure and HLA in healthy donors. Study-level findings and limits: In vitro testing confirmed a few CMV-associated chains as specific for CMV antigens.

13 Jbeta primers and 60 Vbeta primers were used for the PCR. Sequencing was performed with immunoSEQ multiplex PCR; in TCRdb, only in-frame clones are kept and a portion is missing. The table for this sample gives about 60,000 clones. This CDR3 comprises 14 residues. Trimming took 4 bases from V and 7 from J; bases not matched to a gene: 8. The germline CDR1 and CDR2 sequences are LNHDA and SQIVND (reference sequence). Regarding this clone: The antigen is undetermined.

The specimen was PBMCs. The sequence came from a boy aged 10-17 years in good health and CMV-seronegative. The chain employs TRBV19 and TRBJ2-7; TRBD1 matches at 9 bases. CDR3: CASSTGQGTGEQYF. CDR3 DNA: TGTGCCAGTAGTACAGGACAGGGGACGGGGGAGCAGTACTTC.